One TCR beta chain is described in this entry. Its antigen remains unknown. The data were taken from a study of metastatic and nonmetastatic thyroid tumors. Findings of the study overall: It was reportedly found that TCR beta diversity was significantly higher in malignant thyroid tumors than in benign nodules, a difference seen in both blood and tumor samples.

None of the patients had undergone any treatment ahead of thyroid surgery. TCRdb reanalyzed the PCR reads via MiXCR. The table lists tens of thousands of clones, 4% to 5% of them singletons, with roughly 23% in the top ten. Germline assignment: CDR1 MNHNS and CDR2 SASEGT. V dropped 4 bases and J dropped 3 bases, with 11 bases sitting between them. The CDR3 totals 14 residues. Sequenced input: blood. The rearrangement uses TRBV6-1 and TRBJ2-3; D unresolved. This sequence originates from a female donor with papillary thyroid cancer or a benign thyroid nodule (not recorded which). Some clones in this sample may be carry-over from other donors' samples. This CDR3 reads CASSVGMGTDTQYF. DNA of the CDR3: TGTGCCAGCAGTGTTGGGATGGGGACAGATACGCAGTATTTT.